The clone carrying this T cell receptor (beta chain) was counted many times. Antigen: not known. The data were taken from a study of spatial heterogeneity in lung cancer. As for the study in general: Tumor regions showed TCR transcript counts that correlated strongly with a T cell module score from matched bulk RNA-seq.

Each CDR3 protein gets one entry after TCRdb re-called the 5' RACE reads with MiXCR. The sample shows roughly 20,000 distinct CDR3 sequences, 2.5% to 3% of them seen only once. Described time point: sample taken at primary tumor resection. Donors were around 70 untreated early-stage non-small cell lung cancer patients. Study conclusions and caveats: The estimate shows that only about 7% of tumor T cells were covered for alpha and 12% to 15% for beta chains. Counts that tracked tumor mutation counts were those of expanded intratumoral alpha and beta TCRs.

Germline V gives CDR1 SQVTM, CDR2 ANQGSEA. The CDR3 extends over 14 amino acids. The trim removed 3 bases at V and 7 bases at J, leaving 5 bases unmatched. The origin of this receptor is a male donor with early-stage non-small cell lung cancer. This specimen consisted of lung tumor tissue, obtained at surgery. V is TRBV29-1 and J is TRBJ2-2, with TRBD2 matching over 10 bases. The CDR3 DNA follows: TGCAGCGTTGACCCCGGGACTAGCGTCGGGGAGCTGTTTTTT. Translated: CSVDPGTSVGELFF.